The 19 T cell receptor beta chains below were found in one sample sequenced in a study of regulatory T cells in long-lasting Graves disease. The time point denotes: persistent/refractory GD, antithyroid drugs over 5 years with positive TRAb. PBMCs were the source of the RNA used for TCR sequencing. Through Arm-PCR of CDR3 regions and iRepertoire HTBI primers, TCR beta libraries were built. A single record per CDR3 protein comes from TCRdb applying MiXCR to the multiplex PCR reads. The table shows some 470,000 distinct CDR3 sequences, with roughly a fifth occurring only once. The sequencing used peripheral blood mononuclear cells (PBMCs), collected when the disease was refractory, from a patient treated with antithyroid drugs. The receptor set was obtained from a female donor with Graves disease.

This chain connects TRBV19 to TRBJ2-3; D is undetermined. Looked up from germline, CDR1 is LNHDA and CDR2 is SQIVND (reference sequence). This CDR3 contains 15 residues. Trimming took 4 bases from V and 0 from J, leaving 11 bases between them. The CDR3 region is CASSNWPKSTDTQYF. Here the CDR3 DNA reads TGTGCCAGTAGTAACTGGCCCAAAAGCACAGATACGCAGTATTTT.

The rearrangement links TRBV7-8 to TRBJ2-2; a possible D gene is TRBD2 (6 bases). The germline V and J ends were trimmed by 7 bases and 8 bases, with 14 bases remaining between them. The CDR3 contains 13 residues. The germline gives CDR1 SGHVS, CDR2 FQNEAQ. This CDR3 reads CASTGVRGGELFF. CDR3 bases: TGTGCCAGCACGGGGGTTAGGGGAGGGGAGCTGTTTTTT.

This clonotype showed up many times. The V and J genes are TRBV11-3 and TRBJ2-7; TRBD2 aligns across 12 bases. This CDR3 comprises 16 residues. V lost 4 bases and J lost 7; bases outside the gene matches: 11. Looked up from germline, CDR1 is SGHNT and CDR2 is YENEEA. The CDR3 sequence is CASSSTYLAGGSEQYF. The CDR3 DNA follows: TGTGCCAGCAGCTCAACCTACCTAGCGGGAGGGAGTGAGCAGTACTTC.

The table lists this clonotype with a few counts. The V and J genes are TRBV5-1 and TRBJ2-7; 11 bases match TRBD1. Unmatched junction bases numbered 12, after V lost 5 bases and J lost 5 bases. From germline, CDR1 is SGHRS and CDR2 YFSETQ. This CDR3 is built from 16 residues. CDR3 nucleotide sequence: TGCGCCAGCAGGAGCGTACCGGGACAGGGGGACCACGAGCAGTACTTC. This encodes CASRSVPGQGDHEQYF.

This clonotype appeared once. J is TRBJ2-7 and V is TRBV7-2; D might be TRBD2 (6 bases). The V end lost 6 bases, the J end lost 9 bases, and 24 bases lay between the germline ends. The CDR3 contains 15 residues. CDR1 is SGHTA, CDR2 FQGNSA, per germline. The CDR3 bases are TGTGCCAGCAGACTCGGGACTGGAACTACGAGCCGGCAGTACTTC. It encodes CASRLGTGTTSRQYF.

This chain joins TRBV7-6 and TRBJ1-5; TRBD1 agrees at 11 bases. CDR1 and CDR2 (germline): SGHVS, FNYEAQ. This CDR3 region has 18 residues. V lost 2 bases to trimming and J lost 4 bases; unmatched junction nucleotides: 10. The CDR3 nucleotides are TGTGCCAGCAGCTTAACTGGACAGGGGGCCCCCGGGAATCAGCCCCAGCATTTT. Its protein product is CASSLTGQGAPGNQPQHF.

In its sample, this clonotype was seen many times. This chain joins TRBV15 and TRBJ1-2; possibly TRBD1 for D (6 bases). Germline V gene lookup returns CDR1 LNHNV and CDR2 YYDKDF (reference sequence). This CDR3 has 16 residues. V lost 2 bases and J lost 8, with 21 bases in between. The CDR3 sequence: CATSRSRDMVFGGYTF. The CDR3 coding sequence is TGTGCCACCAGCAGATCCCGGGACATGGTGTTTGGCGGCTACACCTTC.

This chain joins TRBV10-3 and TRBJ2-7, with TRBD2 matching 10 bases. V shed 6 bases, J shed 5 bases, and the junction held 16 bases outside the gene matches. CDR3 length: 17 residues. In germline, CDR1 is ENHRY, CDR2 SYGVKD. The CDR3 spells CAISQRAASGRGNEQYF. The CDR3 nucleotides read TGTGCCATCAGCCAAAGGGCTGCTAGCGGGAGAGGAAACGAGCAGTACTTC.

There are a few counts of this clonotype. This rearrangement joins TRBV29-1 to TRBJ2-7; D is possibly TRBD1 (6 bases). The V gene's germline CDR1 is SQVTM and CDR2 ANQGSEA. The CDR3 covers 13 residues. The V end lost 6 bases, the J end lost 0 bases, and 12 bases lay between the germline ends. The CDR3 is CSVAGTISYEQYF. CDR3 coding DNA: TGCAGCGTAGCCGGGACAATCTCCTACGAGCAGTACTTC.

This clonotype has more than one count but fewer than ten. J is TRBJ2-7 and V is TRBV5-1; perhaps D is TRBD1 or TRBD2 (7 bases each). Germline V CDR1 and CDR2: SGHRS, YFSETQ. The CDR3 loop spans 14 amino acids. The V gene lost 3 bases and the J gene lost 6 bases, with 16 bases spanning the gap. The CDR3 DNA sequence: TGCGCCAGCAGCTGGGGGGGGGACAGCTCCGAGCAGTACTTC. Protein: CASSWGGDSSEQYF.

At least ten counts were recorded for this clonotype. The J gene is TRBJ1-2, the V gene TRBV6-2 or TRBV6-3; possibly TRBD1 for D (5 bases). Per the germline V gene, CDR1 is MNHEY and CDR2 is SVGEGT. V was clipped by 7 bases and J by 5 bases, with 11 bases between them. The CDR3 runs to 12 residues. CDR3 loop: CASTQGGYGYTF. CDR3 sequence (DNA): TGTGCCAGCACCCAGGGCGGGTATGGCTACACCTTC.

J is TRBJ2-1 and V is TRBV4-2; maybe TRBD2 (7 bases). Germline lookup yields CDR1 LGHNA and CDR2 YNFKEQ. V lost 4 bases and J lost 7, with 17 bases in between. This CDR3 contains 15 residues. CDR3 loop: CASSLSSGGGNEQFF. In DNA form, the CDR3 reads TGTGCCAGCAGCCTTTCTAGCGGAGGGGGGAATGAGCAGTTCTTC.

The chain recombines TRBV15 with TRBJ2-5; perhaps TRBD1 as D (6 bases). The CDR3 runs 14 residues. V dropped 8 bases and J dropped 2 bases, with 15 bases sitting between them. Germline lookup yields CDR1 LNHNV and CDR2 YYDKDF (reference sequence). The CDR3, as DNA: TGTGCCACCGGCATACAGGGTAATCAAGAGACCCAGTACTTC. Its translation: CATGIQGNQETQYF.

This clonotype was counted a few times. The rearrangement joins TRBV20-1 to TRBJ2-2; tentatively, D is TRBD1 or TRBD2 (5 bases each). Per germline, CDR1 DFQATT and CDR2 SNEGSKA (reference sequence). The CDR3 has 14 residues. V gave up 5 bases and J gave up 2 bases, with 12 bases separating them. For the CDR3, the DNA is TGCAGTGCTCTGGGGGATTCCAACACCGGGGAGCTGTTTTTT. Translation: CSALGDSNTGELFF.

At least ten counts were recorded for this clonotype. This chain uses TRBV7-2 with TRBJ2-5; no clear D gene. There are 13 residues in the CDR3. V was shortened by 3 bases and J by 5 bases, with 10 bases between the two germline ends. CDR1 is SGHTA, CDR2 FQGNSA, per germline. The CDR3 reads CASSFLDGETQYF. CDR3 coding DNA: TGTGCCAGCAGCTTCCTGGACGGGGAGACCCAGTACTTC.

This clonotype has just one count. The V gene is TRBV12-3 or TRBV12-4, the J gene TRBJ1-5; TRBD1 aligns across 8 bases. J gave up 5 bases and V 1 base, and 7 bases lay outside the gene matches. The CDR3 has 16 amino acids. In nucleotides, the CDR3 is TGTGCCAGCAGTTTAGTTTCGACAGGGGTCCATCAGCCCCAGCATTTT. Its translation: CASSLVSTGVHQPQHF.

This clonotype was recorded a few times. The CDR3 sequence is CAWSVGGVSEKLFF. CDR3 nucleotides: TGTGCCTGGAGTGTTGGAGGGGTTAGTGAAAAACTGTTTTTT. This chain links TRBV30 with TRBJ1-4; TRBD1 might be the D (5 bases). Germline-derived CDR1 and CDR2 are GTSNPN and SVGIG (reference sequence). V lost 0 bases and J 7 bases, leaving 12 bases between the germline ends. The CDR3 runs 14 residues.

This clonotype was detected a few times. The rearrangement uses TRBV7-8 and TRBJ1-6, with D hard to call. CDR3 length equals 14 residues. The ends were cut back, 1 base at V and 8 bases at J, with 9 bases in the middle. Per the germline V gene, CDR1 is SGHVS and CDR2 is FQNEAQ. CDR3 DNA sequence: TGTGCCAGCAGCTTAGAATATGGGGATTCACCCCTCCACTTT. It yields the protein CASSLEYGDSPLHF.

V usage is TRBV7-9 and J usage is TRBJ1-3, with D uncertain. Germline V lookup: CDR1 SEHNR, CDR2 FQNEAQ (reference sequence). Trimming left V 4 bases short and J 0 bases short, with 13 bases between. The CDR3 has 16 amino acids. CDR3 sequence: CASSSRRLLSGNTIYF. The CDR3 coding sequence is TGTGCCAGCAGCTCCCGGCGACTGCTCTCTGGAAACACCATATATTTT.